These 25 T cell receptor beta chains originate from one sample sequenced in a study of T cells expressing NK-cell markers. Each CDR3 protein gets one entry in TCRdb, which reprocessed the 5' RACE reads and gives no DNA. Its table records 140,000 or so distinct CDR3 sequences. The sequenced sample consisted of blood T cells: a sorted CD56 or NKG2C T cell subset, CD4+ or CD8+ T cells, or bulk PBMC T cells (not recorded which). These receptors came from a man aged 18 to 29 in good health.

This chain links TRBV19 with TRBJ2-2; the TCRdb D gene call, TRBD2, has no DNA to confirm it. Germline-derived CDR1 and CDR2 are LNHDA and SQIVND (reference sequence). This CDR3 spans 17 amino acids. The chain's CDR3 is CASSNPELAGGPGELFF. Full variable domain (missing parts from reference TRBV19 and TRBJ2-2): DGGITQSPKYLFRKEGQNVTLSCEQNLNHDAMYWYRQDPGQGLRLIYYSQIVNDFQKGDIAEGYSVSREKKESFPLTVTSAQKNPTAFYLCASSNPELAGGPGELFFGEGSRLTVL.

The chain recombines TRBV29-1 with TRBJ1-3; the TCRdb D gene call, TRBD1, has no DNA to confirm it. The germline CDR1 and CDR2 sequences are SQVTM and ANQGSEA. This CDR3 region has 14 residues. CDR3 sequence reads: CSATTGEGGNTIYF.

The chain's CDR3 is CASSLGGESDTGELFF. The genes are TRBV12-3 or TRBV12-4 and TRBJ2-2; the TCRdb call, TRBD2, lacks DNA for checking. The CDR3 loop spans 16 amino acids.

CDR3 loop: CAISPGLAGSGADEQFF. This chain joins TRBV10-3 and TRBJ2-1; TCRdb picks TRBD2, but there is no DNA to check that call. The CDR3 sequence is 17 residues long. Per the germline V gene, CDR1 is ENHRY and CDR2 is SYGVKD.

The chain couples TRBV29-1 to TRBJ2-2; without DNA, the TCRdb call of TRBD1 cannot be checked. Germline V CDR1 and CDR2: SQVTM, ANQGSEA. The CDR3 is 14 residues long. CDR3 residues: CSFPRTGNTGELFF.

The V and J genes are TRBV28 and TRBJ2-3; TCRdb picks TRBD2, but there is no DNA to check that call. From germline, CDR1 is MDHEN and CDR2 SYDVKM. The CDR3 sequence is 15 residues long. This CDR3 reads CASSPGLAVRDTQYF.

The chain joins TRBV7-7 to TRBJ2-2; TCRdb picks TRBD1, but there is no DNA to check that call. CDR3 length: 15 residues. Germline-derived CDR1 and CDR2 are SSHAT and FNYEAQ (reference sequence). CDR3 amino acids: CASSPGTVLGGELFF. The complete variable domain, with remaining parts taken from reference TRBV7-7 and TRBJ2-2, reads GAGVSQSPRYKVTKRGQDVTLRCDPISSHATLYWYQQALGQGPEFLTYFNYEAQPDKSGLPSDRFSAERPEGSISTLTIQRTEQRDSAMYRCASSPGTVLGGELFFGEGSRLTVL.

The V and J genes are TRBV12-5 and TRBJ2-3; TCRdb indicates TRBD2, and absent DNA this call remains unverified. The CDR3 is made up of 22 amino acids. Germline V gives CDR1 LGHNT, CDR2 FRNRAP. The CDR3 here is CASGFQGANRTSGSSLTDTQYF. Variable domain in full (rest from reference TRBV12-5 and TRBJ2-3): DARVTQTPRHKVTEMGQEVTMRCQPILGHNTVFWYRQTMMQGLELLAYFRNRAPLDDSGMPKDRFSAEMPDATLATLKIQPSEPRDSAVYFCASGFQGANRTSGSSLTDTQYFGPGTRLTVL.

This chain connects TRBV27 to TRBJ1-6; checking the TCRdb D call of TRBD1 is not possible without DNA. In germline, CDR1 is MNHEY, CDR2 SMNVEV (reference sequence). This CDR3 contains 12 residues. The CDR3 spells CASRDPLSPLHF.

The J gene is TRBJ2-3, the V gene TRBV20-1; with no DNA, the TCRdb D assignment of TRBD1 cannot be verified. The CDR3 has 12 amino acids. Germline V gives CDR1 DFQATT, CDR2 SNEGSKA (reference sequence). The chain's CDR3 is CSGDEGADTQYF.

The chain uses TRBV12-3 or TRBV12-4 and TRBJ2-3; the D call from TCRdb, TRBD2, cannot be confirmed without DNA. The CDR3 is 16 residues long. This chain's CDR3 is CASRSRDQFPTDTQYF.

CDR3 amino acids: CASSILGTSVDNEQFF. The chain recombines TRBV28 with TRBJ2-1; no DNA is available, so the TRBD2 call from TCRdb remains unchecked. The germline V gene has CDR1 MDHEN and CDR2 SYDVKM. The CDR3 has 16 amino acids.

The rearrangement joins TRBV6-4 to TRBJ2-1. Germline CDR1 is MRHNA and CDR2 is SNTAGT. There are 16 residues in the CDR3. The chain's CDR3 is CASSDGVDLSYNEQFF.

V and J are TRBV10-3 and TRBJ2-1; TCRdb's D call of TRBD2 is untestable without DNA. The CDR3 spans 13 residues. Per the germline V gene, CDR1 is ENHRY and CDR2 is SYGVKD. The CDR3 protein is CAIPREDGNEQFF.

The rearrangement links TRBV29-1 to TRBJ1-2; TCRdb designates TRBD1, a call that cannot be tested without DNA. This CDR3 comprises 12 residues. Germline assignment: CDR1 SQVTM and CDR2 ANQGSEA. This chain's CDR3 is CSVVLGGYGYTF.

This chain links TRBV9 with TRBJ2-2; with no DNA, the TCRdb D assignment of TRBD2 cannot be verified. CDR3 length: 18 residues. Germline-derived CDR1 and CDR2 are SGDLS and YYNGEE. This chain's CDR3 is CASSVSVSGREHTGELFF. Full variable domain (missing parts from reference TRBV9 and TRBJ2-2): DSGVTQTPKHLITATGQRVTLRCSPRSGDLSVYWYQQSLDQGLQFLIQYYNGEERAKGNILERFSAQQFPDLHSELNLSSLELGDSALYFCASSVSVSGREHTGELFFGEGSRLTVL.

The rearrangement links TRBV15 to TRBJ1-3. Germline V lookup: CDR1 LNHNV, CDR2 YYDKDF (reference sequence). The CDR3 sequence is 14 residues long. CDR3 region: CATSGMGGGNTIYF.

The rearrangement uses TRBV5-4 and TRBJ1-4. This CDR3 has 16 residues. The germline V gene encodes CDR1 SGHNT and CDR2 YYREEE (reference sequence). The chain's CDR3 is CASSISDGTTNEKLFF.

The chain couples TRBV27 to TRBJ1-1. Germline loops: CDR1 MNHEY, CDR2 SMNVEV (reference sequence). CDR3 length: 15 residues. The CDR3 here is CASSFLNARNTEAFF.

The chain is built from TRBV7-7 and TRBJ2-7; TCRdb proposes TRBD1, but this gene call is untestable without DNA. Germline CDR1 is SSHAT and CDR2 is FNYEAQ (reference sequence). This CDR3 is 14 amino acids long. CDR3 region: CASSPGGEAYEQYF.

V and J are TRBV27 and TRBJ2-7; checking the TCRdb D call of TRBD1 is not possible without DNA. In germline, CDR1 is MNHEY, CDR2 SMNVEV (reference sequence). The CDR3 has 13 residues. CDR3 protein: CASSLDRNYEQYF.

The genes are TRBV7-8 and TRBJ2-2; there is no DNA to check the TCRdb D call of TRBD1. The CDR3 has 17 residues. Germline values: CDR1 SGHVS, CDR2 FQNEAQ. The CDR3 loop reads CASSLLGRGMDTGELFF.

This chain links TRBV9 with TRBJ2-1; TCRdb picks TRBD2, but there is no DNA to check that call. Germline CDR1 SGDLS, CDR2 YYNGEE. The CDR3 loop spans 15 amino acids. This chain's CDR3 is CASSVGSGGVNEQFF. Full variable domain (rest looked up from reference TRBV9 and TRBJ2-1): DSGVTQTPKHLITATGQRVTLRCSPRSGDLSVYWYQQSLDQGLQFLIQYYNGEERAKGNILERFSAQQFPDLHSELNLSSLELGDSALYFCASSVGSGGVNEQFFGPGTRLTVL.

V usage is TRBV4-1 and J usage is TRBJ1-1. The CDR3 extends over 12 amino acids. Per the germline V gene, CDR1 is MGHRA and CDR2 is YSYEKL. The CDR3 sequence: CASSQAYTEAFF.

The rearrangement links TRBV5-1 to TRBJ2-5; TCRdb picks TRBD1, but there is no DNA to check that call. The length of the CDR3 is 12 residues. Germline V gene sequence: CDR1 SGHRS, CDR2 YFSETQ. The CDR3 is CASSPLGETQYF. The complete variable domain, with remaining parts taken from reference TRBV5-1 and TRBJ2-5, reads KAGVTQTPRYLIKTRGQQVTLSCSPISGHRSVSWYQQTPGQGLQFLFEYFSETQRNKGNFPGRFSGRQFSNSRSEMNVSTLELGDSALYLCASSPLGETQYFGPGTRLLVL.